The rows below give T cell receptor beta chains drawn from one sample of a study of HIV-infected patients and healthy controls. TCRdb called the 5' RACE reads again in MiXCR, with one record for every CDR3 protein. Seen here are about 67,000 distinct CDR3 sequences, about 17% observed once, and the top ten hold approximately 5%. The source material was CD4+ T cells from blood. These receptors were taken from a human donor in good health. The CDR3 runs from the conserved cysteine through the conserved F or W. Fields, in order: J gene, V gene, clone size, D gene, CDR3 DNA, CDR3 protein. D genes are given only for firm matches. Only some rows state a clone size, as once, few, many or a class for expanded clones.

TRBJ1-1 TRBV12-3/TRBV12-4 few . TGTGCCAGCAGTTTTAGGAAGAATGAAGCTTTCTTT CASSFRKNEAFF
TRBJ2-3 TRBV20-1 . . TGCAGTGCTCTTGAGGACCCCACAGATACGCAGTATTTT CSALEDPTDTQYF
TRBJ2-7 TRBV4-2 many . TGTGCCAGCAGCCAAGATGGGCAGAGCTACGAGCAGTACTTC CASSQDGQSYEQYF
TRBJ2-1 TRBV6-2/TRBV6-3 few TRBD2 TGTGCCAGCAGTAGGACTAGCGGTGAGCAGTTCTTC CASSRTSGEQFF
TRBJ1-2 TRBV20-1 medium-sized . TGCAGTGCAACCCCCTACAAATATGGCTACACCTTC CSATPYKYGYTF
TRBJ1-6 TRBV6-1 few . TGTGCCAGCCGCCCACCTTGGGGGCACAACTCACCCCTCCACTTT CASRPPWGHNSPLHF
TRBJ2-7 TRBV19 . . TGTGCCAGTAGCCCAGGGCTGGCCGAGCAGTACTTC CASSPGLAEQYF
TRBJ2-3 TRBV7-2 . . TGTGCCAGCAGCTCAAGGGCCACAGATACGCAGTATTTT CASSSRATDTQYF
TRBJ1-6 TRBV27 . TRBD1 TGTGCCAGCAGTATAACGACAGGGGGACAGTCACCCCTCCACTTT CASSITTGGQSPLHF
TRBJ2-3 TRBV6-2/TRBV6-3 . . TGTGCCAGCAGTTATAACGCGGACCCAGATACGCAGTATTTT CASSYNADPDTQYF
TRBJ1-1 TRBV5-4 . . TGTGCCAGCAGTGACGCGGTTAATCCGAGGAACACTGAAGCTTTCTTT CASSDAVNPRNTEAFF
TRBJ1-2 TRBV20-1 . . TGCAGTGCTATAACACAGATGAACTATGGCTACACCTTC CSAITQMNYGYTF
TRBJ1-1 TRBV18 many . TGTGCCAGCTCCCCGGGCCCCGAGAGGGTGAACACTGAAGCTTTCTTT CASSPGPERVNTEAFF
TRBJ1-5 TRBV6-6 few . TGTGCCAGCAGCCCCGGCGGGGTAAACAATCAGCCCCAGCATTTT CASSPGGVNNQPQHF
TRBJ2-7 TRBV14 . . TGTGCCAGCAGCCTCAGGGGTCCCTCCTACGAGCAGTACTTC CASSLRGPSYEQYF
TRBJ1-5 TRBV19 few . TGTGCCAGTAGTATTGGGACAAACTCTAATCAGCCCCAGCATTTT CASSIGTNSNQPQHF
TRBJ2-3 TRBV29-1 few . TGCAGCGTTCGGTCTTCGTTTAGCACAGATACGCAGTATTTT CSVRSSFSTDTQYF
TRBJ2-7 TRBV6-2/TRBV6-3 . TRBD1 TGTGCCAGCAGTTACGGTGGGACAGGGGGGTACGAGCAGTACTTC CASSYGGTGGYEQYF
TRBJ2-5 TRBV27 . . TGTGCCAGCAGTTCGCCCGAGGTGGGGGAGACCCAGTACTTC CASSSPEVGETQYF
TRBJ2-5 TRBV7-2 many . TGTGCCAGCAGCTTAAAGGGAGGGGGCGTCGAGACCCAGTACTTC CASSLKGGGVETQYF
TRBJ2-1 TRBV24-1 few . TGTGCCACCAGTGATTTGCGTCGGGACGCAAATTACAATGAGCAGTTCTTC CATSDLRRDANYNEQFF
TRBJ2-7 TRBV7-2 . TRBD1 TGTGCCAGCAGCTTAGCCCGGACAGGACCCTACGAGCAGTACTTC CASSLARTGPYEQYF
TRBJ2-2 TRBV7-9 . . TGTGCCATCGATTGGGGGAACACCGGGGAGCTGTTTTTT CAIDWGNTGELFF
TRBJ1-5 TRBV15 few . TGTGCCACCAGCAGAGATGGGGGGGCACTCGATCTCCATCAGCCCCAGCATTTT CATSRDGGALDLHQPQHF
TRBJ2-6 TRBV28 . . TGTGCCAGCAGTTTAGCGCAGGGCTGGGCTGGGGCCAACGTCCTGACTTTC CASSLAQGWAGANVLTF
TRBJ2-7 TRBV29-1 many . TGCAGCGCCCGCGTGGGGAACTACGAGCAGTACTTC CSARVGNYEQYF
TRBJ1-1 TRBV14 many . TGTGCCAGCAGCCCCATGGGACGGCGGAACACTGAAGCTTTCTTT CASSPMGRRNTEAFF
TRBJ2-7 TRBV7-9 . . TGTGCCAGCAGCGGCCAAGGGACCGGTTCCTACGAGCAGTACTTC CASSGQGTGSYEQYF
TRBJ2-7 TRBV30 . TRBD1 TGTGCCTGGAGTGTAGGCAGGGGGCCGGTCGAGCAGTACTTC CAWSVGRGPVEQYF
TRBJ1-3 TRBV7-2 many . TGTGCCAGCAGCAATGGAAACACCATATATTTT CASSNGNTIYF
TRBJ1-2 TRBV20-1 many . TGCAGTGTTAAGGCCCGGGGTCACACCTTC CSVKARGHTF
TRBJ2-3 TRBV19 few . TGTGCCAGTAGTCCTTCCATCGACAGAACAGATACGCAGTATTTT CASSPSIDRTDTQYF
TRBJ2-1 TRBV12-3/TRBV12-4 many TRBD2 TGTGCCAGCGGCCACGGGAGGAGCTCCTACAATGAGCAGTTCTTC CASGHGRSSYNEQFF
TRBJ2-7 TRBV20-1 . TRBD1 TGCAGCGCCCTAAGTTCAACAGGGGTCGGGTACTTC CSALSSTGVGYF
TRBJ1-5 TRBV28 many TRBD1 TGTGCCAGCAGGGGGGACAGTTTCAATCAGCCCCAGCATTTT CASRGDSFNQPQHF
TRBJ1-2 TRBV15 many . TGTGCCACCAGCAGAGATCGGGGAAGGGGGGGTGGCTACACCTTC CATSRDRGRGGGYTF
TRBJ2-1 TRBV11-2 . . TGTGCCAGCAGCTTATTTGACGCGACGTACAATGAGCAGTTCTTC CASSLFDATYNEQFF
TRBJ2-3 TRBV6-1 . . TGTGCCAGCAGAGCAGAGACATACTCCACAGATACGCAGTATTTT CASRAETYSTDTQYF
TRBJ2-3 TRBV7-2 . . TGTGCCAGCAGCCGGGGACTTACGTCCGGTACGCAGTATTTT CASSRGLTSGTQYF
TRBJ2-7 TRBV21-1 few . TGTGCCAGCAGCTCGAGCAGGGGGCAGAGGTACGAGCAGTACTTC CASSSSRGQRYEQYF
TRBJ1-5 TRBV18 . . TGTGCCAGCTCACCACAGGCAGGGGACCATCAGCCCCAGCATTTT CASSPQAGDHQPQHF
TRBJ1-4 TRBV20-1 . TRBD1 TGCAGTTCAAGACAGGGCGGTGAAAAACTGTTTTTT CSSRQGGEKLFF
TRBJ2-2 TRBV19 few TRBD2 TGTGCCAGTAGTGCGACTAGCGGGAGGGCCCTCGCCGGGGAGCTGTTTTTT CASSATSGRALAGELFF
TRBJ1-5 TRBV18 . . TGTGCCAGCTCACCCGGACAAGCTCATCAGCCCCAGCATTTT CASSPGQAHQPQHF